What follows are 14 T cell receptor beta chains derived from one specimen sequenced in a study of T cell responses to AZD1222 COVID-19 vaccine. Profiled with immunoSEQ multiplex PCR; TCRdb holds only in-frame clones, not every one. The sample includes some 150,000 clones, roughly nine tenths seen only once; the top ten take 6.9%. This material consisted of peripheral blood, taken after recovery from COVID-19. The receptors stem from an adult who had recovered from COVID-19.

The chain is built from TRBV7-9 and TRBJ1-1; D is ambiguous. V shed 7 bases and J shed 0 bases, with 15 bases lying between them. There are 15 residues in the CDR3. CDR1 is SEHNR and CDR2 is FQNEAQ in the germline V gene (reference sequence). The CDR3 sequence is CASNKLGNMNTEAFF. As DNA, the CDR3 is TGTGCCAGCAACAAGTTGGGAAACATGAACACTGAAGCTTTCTTT.

This sequence joins TRBV13 and TRBJ2-7; 9 bases are shared with TRBD1. Germline lookup yields CDR1 PRHDT and CDR2 FYEKMQ (reference sequence). V lost 5 bases, J lost 0 bases, and 2 bases stayed unmatched. This CDR3 contains 14 residues. This CDR3 is CASSRQGDSYEQYF. The CDR3 nucleotides read TGTGCCAGCAGCCGACAGGGGGACTCCTACGAGCAGTACTTC.

The chain is built from TRBV27 and TRBJ1-5, with a tentative D call TRBD1 (6 bases). Per the germline V gene, CDR1 is MNHEY and CDR2 is SMNVEV (reference sequence). The V end was cut by 0 bases, the J end by 0 bases, with 12 bases between. The CDR3 is made up of 17 amino acids. CDR3 region: CASSLSGGAYSNQPQHF. CDR3 bases: TGTGCCAGCAGTTTATCGGGGGGGGCCTATAGCAATCAGCCCCAGCATTTT.

This clone was detected once. The CDR3 region is CASSLAWEEKLFF. CDR3 sequence (DNA): TGTGCCAGCAGCCTCGCCTGGGAGGAAAAACTGTTTTTT. The chain uses TRBV7-2 and TRBJ1-4; no clear D. V lost 5 bases and J 8 bases, leaving 12 bases between the germline ends. Per the germline V gene, CDR1 is SGHTA and CDR2 is FQGNSA. The CDR3 is 13 amino acids. The full variable domain, its missing parts supplied by reference TRBV7-2 and TRBJ1-4, is GAGVSQSPSNKVTEKGKDVELRCDPISGHTALYWYRQSLGQGLEFLIYFQGNSAPDKSGLPSDRFSAERTGGSVSTLTIQRTQQEDSAVYLCASSLAWEEKLFFGSGTQLSVL.

The rearrangement uses TRBV5-5 and TRBJ1-3, with TRBD1 identical over 7 bases. The CDR3 runs 15 residues. V shed 4 bases, J shed 2 bases, and the junction held 6 bases outside the gene matches. The germline V gene has CDR1 SGHKS and CDR2 YYEKEE (reference sequence). DNA of the CDR3: TGTGCCAGCAGCCTCGGACAGGCCCCTGGAAACACCATATATTTT. Translation: CASSLGQAPGNTIYF. The whole variable domain, filled in from reference TRBV5-5 and TRBJ1-3, reads DAGVTQSPTHLIKTRGQQVTLRCSPISGHKSVSWYQQVLGQGPQFIFQYYEKEERGRGNFPDRFSARQFPNYSSELNVNALLLGDSALYLCASSLGQAPGNTIYFGEGSWLTVV.

This clone was detected a few times. V is TRBV27 and J is TRBJ2-5, with a possible D match to TRBD1 (5 bases). The CDR3 extends over 16 amino acids. Per the germline V gene, CDR1 is MNHEY and CDR2 is SMNVEV (reference sequence). V was trimmed by 2 bases and J by 7 bases, leaving 20 bases between them. The CDR3 DNA is TGTGCCAGCAGTTTACGGGCAGGGTGGGCCCCGGGGACCCAGTACTTC. It is translated as CASSLRAGWAPGTQYF.

The chain recombines TRBV10-3 with TRBJ1-1; D gene unclear. Trimming took off 2 bases at V and 1 base at J, with 8 bases between the two ends. The germline gives CDR1 ENHRY, CDR2 SYGVKD. This CDR3 spans 14 amino acids. Here the CDR3 reads CAISEEGWNTEAFF. DNA of the CDR3: TGTGCCATCAGTGAGGAGGGTTGGAACACTGAAGCTTTCTTT.

The chain carries TRBV5-1 and TRBJ2-1; the D gene is possibly TRBD2 (6 bases). Trimming shortened V by 4 bases and J by 7 bases, and 18 bases separated the two germline ends. Germline-derived CDR1 and CDR2 are SGHRS and YFSETQ. The CDR3 is made up of 15 amino acids. This CDR3 reads CASSAWRAGGNEQFF. As DNA, the CDR3 is TGCGCCAGCAGCGCCTGGAGAGCTGGGGGGAATGAGCAGTTCTTC.

This clone was picked up one time. The chain has TRBV9 and TRBJ2-3, with TRBD2 as a possible D gene (5 bases). Looked up from germline, CDR1 is SGDLS and CDR2 is YYNGEE. This CDR3 has 15 residues. V lost 0 bases to trimming and J lost 6 bases, with 14 bases between them. DNA of the CDR3: TGTGCCAGCAGCGTAGGACTACTGGTGGACGATACGCAGTATTTT. Its translation is CASSVGLLVDDTQYF.

The rearrangement uses TRBV3-1 (or the pseudogene TRBV3-2) and TRBJ2-5; D gene uncertain. Germline-derived CDR1 and CDR2 are LGHDT and YNNKEL (reference sequence). V lost 1 base, J lost 6 bases, and 12 bases lay in between. This CDR3 has 14 residues. The CDR3 sequence: CASSQGGLGKTQYF. In DNA, the CDR3 is TGTGCCAGCAGCCAAGGCGGCTTAGGAAAGACCCAGTACTTC.

The chain employs TRBV10-1 and TRBJ2-3; possibly TRBD1 for D (6 bases). CDR1 WNHNN and CDR2 SYGVQD come from the germline V gene (reference sequence). V lost 4 bases and J 6 bases, leaving 11 bases between the germline ends. CDR3 length: 13 residues. The DNA for the CDR3 is TGCGCCAGCAGTGCAGGGGCGGCGGATACGCAGTATTTT. It yields the protein CASSAGAADTQYF.

The chain combines TRBV5-1 with TRBJ1-6; TRBD1 might be the D (5 bases). Trimming left V 3 bases short and J 8 bases short, with 9 bases between. The CDR3 spans 13 residues. From germline, CDR1 is SGHRS and CDR2 YFSETQ. The CDR3 DNA follows: TGCGCCAGCAGCTGGGACTTCGATTCACCCCTCCACTTT. Encoded protein: CASSWDFDSPLHF.

The chain joins TRBV10-3 to TRBJ1-1; 8 bases agree with TRBD1. Germline trimming cut 4 bases from V and 1 base from J; bases unmatched to any gene: 2. From germline, CDR1 is ENHRY and CDR2 SYGVKD. The length of the CDR3 is 14 residues. CDR3: CAISAQGANTEAFF. The CDR3 DNA reads TGTGCCATCAGTGCCCAGGGGGCGAACACTGAAGCTTTCTTT.

This rearrangement joins TRBV6-5 to TRBJ1-2, with D tentatively TRBD1 (5 bases). V was clipped by 0 bases and J by 6 bases, with 14 bases between them. Germline CDR1 and CDR2: MNHEY and SVGAGI. The CDR3 has 15 amino acids. The chain's CDR3 is CASSYSAGHVNGYTF. In nucleotides, the CDR3 is TGTGCCAGCAGTTACTCGGCAGGGCATGTGAATGGCTACACCTTC.